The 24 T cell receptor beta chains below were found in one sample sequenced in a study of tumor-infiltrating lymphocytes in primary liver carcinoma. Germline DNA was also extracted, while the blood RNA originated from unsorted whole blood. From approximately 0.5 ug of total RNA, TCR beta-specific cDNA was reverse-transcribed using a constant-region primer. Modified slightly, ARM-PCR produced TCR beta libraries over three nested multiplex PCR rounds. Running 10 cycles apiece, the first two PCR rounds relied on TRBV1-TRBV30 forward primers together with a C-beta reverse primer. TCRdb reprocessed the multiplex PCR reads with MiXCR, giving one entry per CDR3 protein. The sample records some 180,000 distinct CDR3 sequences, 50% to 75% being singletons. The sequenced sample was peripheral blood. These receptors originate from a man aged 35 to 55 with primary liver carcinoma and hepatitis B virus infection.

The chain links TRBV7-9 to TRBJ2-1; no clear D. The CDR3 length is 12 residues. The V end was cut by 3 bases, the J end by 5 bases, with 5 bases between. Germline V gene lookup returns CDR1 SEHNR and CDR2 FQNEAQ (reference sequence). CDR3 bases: TGTGCCAGCAGCTTCACCAACAATGAGCAGTTCTTC. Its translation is CASSFTNNEQFF.

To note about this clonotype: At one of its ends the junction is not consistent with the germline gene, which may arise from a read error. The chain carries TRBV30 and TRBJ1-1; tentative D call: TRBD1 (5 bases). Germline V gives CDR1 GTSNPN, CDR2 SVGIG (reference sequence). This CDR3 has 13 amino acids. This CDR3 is CAWSWAVDTEALF. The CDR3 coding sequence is TGTGCCTGGAGTTGGGCGGTGGACACTGAAGCTCTCTTT.

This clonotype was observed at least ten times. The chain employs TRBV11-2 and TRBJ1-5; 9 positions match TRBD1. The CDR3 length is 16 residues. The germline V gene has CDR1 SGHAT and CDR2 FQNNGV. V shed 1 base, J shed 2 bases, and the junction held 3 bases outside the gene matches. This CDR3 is CASSLGRTGGNQPQHF. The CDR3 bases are TGTGCCAGCAGCTTAGGCCGGACAGGGGGCAATCAGCCCCAGCATTTT.

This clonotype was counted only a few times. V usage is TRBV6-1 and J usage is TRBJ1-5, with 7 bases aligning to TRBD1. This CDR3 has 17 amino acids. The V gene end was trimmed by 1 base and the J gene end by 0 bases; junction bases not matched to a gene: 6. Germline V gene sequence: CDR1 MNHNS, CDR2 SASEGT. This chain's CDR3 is CASSEGRDSLSNQPQHF. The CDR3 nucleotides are TGTGCCAGCAGTGAAGGTAGGGACAGCCTTAGCAATCAGCCCCAGCATTTT.

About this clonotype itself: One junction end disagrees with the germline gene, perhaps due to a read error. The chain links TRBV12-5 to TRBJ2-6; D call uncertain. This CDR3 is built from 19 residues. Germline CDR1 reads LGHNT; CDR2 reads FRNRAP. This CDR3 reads CASGLFLSTQISGANVLTF. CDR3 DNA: TGTGCTAGCGGTTTGTTCCTGTCAACTCAAATCTCTGGGGCCAACGTCCTGACTTTC.

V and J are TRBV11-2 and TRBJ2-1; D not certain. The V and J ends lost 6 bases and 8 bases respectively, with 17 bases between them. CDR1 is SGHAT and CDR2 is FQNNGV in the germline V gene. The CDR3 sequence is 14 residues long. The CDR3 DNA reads TGTGCCAGCAGGGTAGAAAGAGCAAGGGATGAGCAGTTCTTC. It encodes CASRVERARDEQFF.

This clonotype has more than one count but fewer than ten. The CDR3 DNA follows: TGTGCCAGCAGCCCTCGACAGGGCGGCAATCAGCCCCAGCATTTT. Protein: CASSPRQGGNQPQHF. The chain has TRBV6-5 and TRBJ1-5, with 7 nucleotides matching TRBD1. J gave up 2 bases and V 6 bases, and 7 bases lay outside the gene matches. CDR3 length: 15 amino acids. Germline CDR1 and CDR2: MNHEY and SVGAGI.

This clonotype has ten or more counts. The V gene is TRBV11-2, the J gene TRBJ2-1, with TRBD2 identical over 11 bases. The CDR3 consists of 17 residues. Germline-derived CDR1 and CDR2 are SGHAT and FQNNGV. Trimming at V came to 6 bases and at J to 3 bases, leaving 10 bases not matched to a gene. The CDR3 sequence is CASSSPGLADFYNEQFF. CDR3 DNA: TGTGCCAGCAGTTCTCCGGGACTAGCGGACTTCTACAATGAGCAGTTCTTC.

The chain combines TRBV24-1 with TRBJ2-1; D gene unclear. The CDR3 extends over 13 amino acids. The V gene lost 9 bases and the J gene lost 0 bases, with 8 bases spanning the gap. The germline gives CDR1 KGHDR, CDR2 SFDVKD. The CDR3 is CATSSSSYNEQFF. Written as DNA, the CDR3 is TGTGCCACCTCGTCGAGCTCCTACAATGAGCAGTTCTTC.

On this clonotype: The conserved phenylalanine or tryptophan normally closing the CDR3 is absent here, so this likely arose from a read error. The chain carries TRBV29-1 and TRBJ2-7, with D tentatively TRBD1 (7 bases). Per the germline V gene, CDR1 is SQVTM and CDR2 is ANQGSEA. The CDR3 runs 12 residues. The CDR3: CSVRGGGDEQYL. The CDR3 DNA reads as TGCAGCGTCCGAGGGGGCGGGGACGAACAGTACTTA.

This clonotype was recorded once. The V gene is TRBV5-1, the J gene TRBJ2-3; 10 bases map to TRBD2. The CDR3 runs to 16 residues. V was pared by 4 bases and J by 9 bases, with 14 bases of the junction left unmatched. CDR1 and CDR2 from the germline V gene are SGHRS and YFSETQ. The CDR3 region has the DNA TGCGCCAGCAGCCCAGGACTAGCGGATTTGGGCGACACGCAGTATTTT. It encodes CASSPGLADLGDTQYF.

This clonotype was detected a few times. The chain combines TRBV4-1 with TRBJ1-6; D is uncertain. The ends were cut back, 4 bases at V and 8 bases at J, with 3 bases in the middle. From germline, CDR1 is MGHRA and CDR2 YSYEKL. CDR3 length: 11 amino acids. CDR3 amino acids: CASSPDSPLHF. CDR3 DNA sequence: TGCGCCAGCAGCCCGGATTCACCCCTCCACTTT.

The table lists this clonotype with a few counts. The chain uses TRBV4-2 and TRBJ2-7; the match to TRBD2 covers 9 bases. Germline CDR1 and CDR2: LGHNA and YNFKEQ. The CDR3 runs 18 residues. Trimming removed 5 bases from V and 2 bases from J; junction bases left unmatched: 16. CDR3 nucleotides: TGTGCCAGCAGCGAAGGACTAGCGACGCTTCTAGGCACCTACGAGCAGTACTTC. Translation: CASSEGLATLLGTYEQYF.

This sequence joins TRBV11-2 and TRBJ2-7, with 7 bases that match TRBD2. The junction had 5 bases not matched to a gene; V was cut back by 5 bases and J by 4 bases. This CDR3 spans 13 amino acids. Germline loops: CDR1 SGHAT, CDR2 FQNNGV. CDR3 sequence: CASSRVGGYEQYF. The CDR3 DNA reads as TGTGCCAGCAGCCGCGTGGGGGGGTACGAGCAGTACTTC.

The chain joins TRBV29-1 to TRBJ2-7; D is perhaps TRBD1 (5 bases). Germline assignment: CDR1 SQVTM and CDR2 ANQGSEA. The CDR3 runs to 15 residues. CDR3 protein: CNVGPPSCSYNEQYF. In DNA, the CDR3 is TGCAACGTGGGGCCTCCTTCCTGCTCCTACAATGAGCAGTACTTC.

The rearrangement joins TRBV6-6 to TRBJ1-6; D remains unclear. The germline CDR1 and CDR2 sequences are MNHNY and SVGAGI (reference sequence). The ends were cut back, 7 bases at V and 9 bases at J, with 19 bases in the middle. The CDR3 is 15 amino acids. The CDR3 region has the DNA TGTGCCAGCACTCCAACGCCGGACCTTAGTTCACCCCTCCACTTT. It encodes CASTPTPDLSSPLHF.

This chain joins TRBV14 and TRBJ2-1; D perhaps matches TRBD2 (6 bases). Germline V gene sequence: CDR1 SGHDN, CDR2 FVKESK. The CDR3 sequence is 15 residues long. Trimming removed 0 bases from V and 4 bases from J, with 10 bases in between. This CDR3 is CASSQDLATYNEQFF. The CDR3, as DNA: TGTGCCAGCAGCCAAGATCTAGCGACTTACAATGAGCAGTTCTTC.

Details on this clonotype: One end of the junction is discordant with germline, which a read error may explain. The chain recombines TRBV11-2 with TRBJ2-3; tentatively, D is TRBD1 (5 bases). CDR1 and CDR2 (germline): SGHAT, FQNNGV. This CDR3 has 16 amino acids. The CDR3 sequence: CARSLGVAARTGTQYF. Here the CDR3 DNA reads TGTGCCCGCAGCTTAGGTGTCGCAGCGCGCACAGGTACGCAGTATTTT.

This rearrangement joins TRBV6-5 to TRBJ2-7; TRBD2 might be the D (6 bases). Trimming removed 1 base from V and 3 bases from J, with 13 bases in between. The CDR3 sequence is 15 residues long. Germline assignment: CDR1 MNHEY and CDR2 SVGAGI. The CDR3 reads CASSYFGGTGYEQYF. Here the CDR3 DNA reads TGTGCCAGCAGTTACTTCGGCGGGACGGGCTACGAGCAGTACTTC.

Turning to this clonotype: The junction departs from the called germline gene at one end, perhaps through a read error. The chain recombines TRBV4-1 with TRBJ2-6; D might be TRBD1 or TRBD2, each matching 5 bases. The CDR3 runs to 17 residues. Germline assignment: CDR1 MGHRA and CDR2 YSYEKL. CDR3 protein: CASSQTPSSSGANVVTF. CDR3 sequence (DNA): TGCGCCAGCAGCCAAACTCCGTCTAGCTCTGGGGCCAACGTCGTGACTTTC.

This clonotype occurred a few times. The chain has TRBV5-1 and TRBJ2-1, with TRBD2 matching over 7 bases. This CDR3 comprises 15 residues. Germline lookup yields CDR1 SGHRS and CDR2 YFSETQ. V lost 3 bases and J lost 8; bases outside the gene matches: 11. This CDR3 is CASSSARGRVHEQFF. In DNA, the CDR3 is TGCGCCAGCAGCTCAGCCCGCGGGAGAGTCCATGAGCAGTTCTTC.

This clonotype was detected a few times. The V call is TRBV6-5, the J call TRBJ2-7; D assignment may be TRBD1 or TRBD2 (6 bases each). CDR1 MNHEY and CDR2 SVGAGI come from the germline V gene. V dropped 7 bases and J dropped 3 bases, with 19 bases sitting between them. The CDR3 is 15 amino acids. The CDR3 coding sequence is TGTGCCAGCAATGAAGGGGGGCTTTCCTTCTACGAGCAGTACTTC. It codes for CASNEGGLSFYEQYF.

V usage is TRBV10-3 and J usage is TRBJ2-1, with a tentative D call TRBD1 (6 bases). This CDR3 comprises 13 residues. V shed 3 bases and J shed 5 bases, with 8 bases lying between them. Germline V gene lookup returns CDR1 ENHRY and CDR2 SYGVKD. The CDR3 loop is CAISERTDNEQFF. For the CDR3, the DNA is TGTGCCATCAGTGAACGGACAGACAATGAGCAGTTCTTC.

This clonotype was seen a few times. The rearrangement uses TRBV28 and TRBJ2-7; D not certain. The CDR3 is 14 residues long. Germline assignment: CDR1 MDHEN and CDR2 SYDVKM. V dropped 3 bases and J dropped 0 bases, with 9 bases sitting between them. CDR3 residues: CASSFPPRSYEQYF. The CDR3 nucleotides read TGTGCCAGCAGTTTCCCACCGCGCTCCTACGAGCAGTACTTC.